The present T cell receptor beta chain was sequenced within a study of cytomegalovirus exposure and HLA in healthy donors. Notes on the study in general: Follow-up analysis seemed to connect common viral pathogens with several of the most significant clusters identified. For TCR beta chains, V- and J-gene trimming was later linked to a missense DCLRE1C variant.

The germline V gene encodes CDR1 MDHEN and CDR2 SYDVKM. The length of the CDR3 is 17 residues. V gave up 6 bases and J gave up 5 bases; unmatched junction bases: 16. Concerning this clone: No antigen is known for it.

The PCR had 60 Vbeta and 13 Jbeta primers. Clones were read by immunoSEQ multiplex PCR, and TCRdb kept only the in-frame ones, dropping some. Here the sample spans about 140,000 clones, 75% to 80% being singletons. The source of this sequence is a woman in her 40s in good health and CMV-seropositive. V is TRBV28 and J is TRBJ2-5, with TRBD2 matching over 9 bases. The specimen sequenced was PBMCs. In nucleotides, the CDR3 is TGTGCCAGCAGGGGGGCTAGCGCGGGAGGGATCGGGGAGACCCAGTACTTC. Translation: CASRGASAGGIGETQYF.